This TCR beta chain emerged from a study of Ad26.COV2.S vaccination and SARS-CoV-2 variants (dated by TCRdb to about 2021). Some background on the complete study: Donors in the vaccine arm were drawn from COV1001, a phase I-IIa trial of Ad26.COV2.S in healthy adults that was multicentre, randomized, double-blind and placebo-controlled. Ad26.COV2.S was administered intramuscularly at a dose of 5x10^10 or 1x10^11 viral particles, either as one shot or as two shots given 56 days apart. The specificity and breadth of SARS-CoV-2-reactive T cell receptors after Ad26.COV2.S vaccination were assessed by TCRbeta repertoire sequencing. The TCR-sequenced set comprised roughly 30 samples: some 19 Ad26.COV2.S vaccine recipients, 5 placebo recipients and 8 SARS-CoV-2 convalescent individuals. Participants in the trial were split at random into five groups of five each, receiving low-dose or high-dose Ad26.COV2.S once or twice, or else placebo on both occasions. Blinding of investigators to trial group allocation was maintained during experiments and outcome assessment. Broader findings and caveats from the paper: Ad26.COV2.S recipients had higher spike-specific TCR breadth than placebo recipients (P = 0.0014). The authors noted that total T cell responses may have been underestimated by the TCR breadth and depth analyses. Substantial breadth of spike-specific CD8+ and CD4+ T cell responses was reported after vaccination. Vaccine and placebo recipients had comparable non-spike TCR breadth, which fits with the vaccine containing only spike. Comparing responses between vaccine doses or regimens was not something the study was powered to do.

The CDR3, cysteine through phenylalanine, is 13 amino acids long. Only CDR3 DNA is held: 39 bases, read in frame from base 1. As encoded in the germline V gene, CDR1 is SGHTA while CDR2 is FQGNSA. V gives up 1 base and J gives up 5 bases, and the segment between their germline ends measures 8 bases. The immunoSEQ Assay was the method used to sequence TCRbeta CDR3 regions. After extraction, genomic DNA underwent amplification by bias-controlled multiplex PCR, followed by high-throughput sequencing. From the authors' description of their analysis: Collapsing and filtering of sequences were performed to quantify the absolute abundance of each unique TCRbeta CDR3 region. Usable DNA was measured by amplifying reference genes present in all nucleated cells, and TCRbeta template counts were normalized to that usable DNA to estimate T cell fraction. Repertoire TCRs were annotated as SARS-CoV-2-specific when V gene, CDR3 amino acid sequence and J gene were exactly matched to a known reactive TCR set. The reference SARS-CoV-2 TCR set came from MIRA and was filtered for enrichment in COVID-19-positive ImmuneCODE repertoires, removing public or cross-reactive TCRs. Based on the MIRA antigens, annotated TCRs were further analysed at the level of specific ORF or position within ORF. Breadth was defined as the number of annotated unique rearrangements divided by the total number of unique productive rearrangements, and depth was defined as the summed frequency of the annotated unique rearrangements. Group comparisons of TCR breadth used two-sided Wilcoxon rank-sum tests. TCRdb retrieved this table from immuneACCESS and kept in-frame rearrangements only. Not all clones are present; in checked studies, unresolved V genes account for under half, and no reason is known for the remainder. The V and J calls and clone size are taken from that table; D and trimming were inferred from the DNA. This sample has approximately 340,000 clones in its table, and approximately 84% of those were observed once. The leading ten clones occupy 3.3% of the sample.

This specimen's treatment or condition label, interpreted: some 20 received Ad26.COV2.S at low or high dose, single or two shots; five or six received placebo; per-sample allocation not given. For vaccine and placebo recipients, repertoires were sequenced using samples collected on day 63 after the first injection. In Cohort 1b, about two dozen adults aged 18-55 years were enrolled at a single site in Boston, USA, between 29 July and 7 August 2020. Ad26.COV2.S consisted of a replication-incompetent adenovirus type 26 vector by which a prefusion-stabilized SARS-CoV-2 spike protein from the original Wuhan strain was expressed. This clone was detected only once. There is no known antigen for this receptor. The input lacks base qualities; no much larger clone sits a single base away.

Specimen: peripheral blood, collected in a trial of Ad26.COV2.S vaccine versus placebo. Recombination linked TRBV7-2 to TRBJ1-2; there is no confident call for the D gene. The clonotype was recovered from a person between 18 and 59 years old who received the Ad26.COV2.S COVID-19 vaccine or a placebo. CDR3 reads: CASSLGPAYGYTF. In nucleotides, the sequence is TGTGCCAGCAGCTTAGGACCCGCTTATGGCTACACCTTC.